This T cell receptor (beta chain) was documented in a study of CD8 T cells in ankylosing spondylitis (dated 2017 in TCRdb). For the study in its entirety: To find TCR variants linked to disease, the study profiled T cell receptor beta repertoires in ankylosing spondylitis patients and healthy donors. The full study cohort was made up of 25 ankylosing spondylitis patients and roughly 100 healthy donors. Peripheral blood samples were taken, and synovial fluid was additionally collected from ankylosing spondylitis patients. What the research found in general, with its limitations: The disease-linked clones showed a CD8+ phenotype and occurred at relatively low frequencies in peripheral blood. Some of the motif variants had been reported before in the synovial fluid and blood of reactive arthritis patients, a finding that suggests common disease-initiation mechanisms. Blood from ankylosing spondylitis patients appeared to be characterized by a TCR beta motif composed of eight or nine highly homologous amino acid variants. Significant enrichment of the disease-linked clones was reported in matched synovial fluid samples from ankylosing spondylitis patients.

Sequencer: Illumina HiSeq 2500. Quantitative 5'-RACE with molecular barcodes was used to prepare TCR beta libraries. The authors' analysis ran thus. Disease-linked TCR variants were identified with a new computational method built on a probabilistic model of VDJ rearrangement. TCRdb itself trimmed the public reads at Q25 with fastp, ran MiXCR and retained productive beta chains. Records with the same CDR3 protein are collapsed into one entry carrying the most frequent genes and DNA. In this record, the V and J calls reflect TCRdb's handling and not the investigators' own analysis. A total of 670,000 or so distinct CDR3 sequences appear in this sample, 15% to 20% of them only once. The ten biggest clones cover under 20% of the sample. The germline V gene supplies CDR1 MGHDK and CDR2 SYGVNS. V sheds 1 base and J sheds 1 base, leaving 8 bases between their ends. From cysteine to phenylalanine, the CDR3 is 14 amino acids long. Only CDR3 DNA is held: 42 bases, read in frame from base 1.

The table lists this clonotype with a few counts. The target of this receptor is not known. No much larger clone is present one base from it, and per-base qualities are unavailable. The receptor chain draws on TRBV25-1 and TRBJ2-7; TRBD1 is a weak D gene call, 5 bases matching. Material: blood, either unsorted or a sorted T cell fraction (not recorded which). The sequence was collected from a male donor with ankylosing spondylitis. DNA sequence: TGTGCCAGCAGTGAATTGACAGCTTCCTACGAGCAGTACTTC. The encoded protein is CASSELTASYEQYF.